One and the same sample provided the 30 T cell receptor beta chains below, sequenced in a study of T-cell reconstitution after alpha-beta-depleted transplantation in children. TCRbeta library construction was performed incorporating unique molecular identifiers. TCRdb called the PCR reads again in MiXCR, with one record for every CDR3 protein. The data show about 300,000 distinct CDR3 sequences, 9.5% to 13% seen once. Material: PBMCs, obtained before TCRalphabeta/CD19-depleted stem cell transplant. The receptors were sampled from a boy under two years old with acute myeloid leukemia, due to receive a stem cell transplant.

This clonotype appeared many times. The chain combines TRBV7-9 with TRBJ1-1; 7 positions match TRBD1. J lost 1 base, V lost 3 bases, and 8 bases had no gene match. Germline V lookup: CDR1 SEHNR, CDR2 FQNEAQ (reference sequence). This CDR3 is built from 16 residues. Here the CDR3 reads CASSFDRAPRNTEAFF. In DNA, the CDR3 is TGTGCCAGCAGCTTTGACAGGGCCCCCCGGAACACTGAAGCTTTCTTT.

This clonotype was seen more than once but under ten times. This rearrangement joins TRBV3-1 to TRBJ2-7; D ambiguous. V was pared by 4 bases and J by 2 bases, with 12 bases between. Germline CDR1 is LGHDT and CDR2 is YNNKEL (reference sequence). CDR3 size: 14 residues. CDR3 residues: CASSRKAVPYEQYF. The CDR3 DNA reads TGTGCCAGCAGCCGTAAGGCCGTACCCTACGAGCAGTACTTC.

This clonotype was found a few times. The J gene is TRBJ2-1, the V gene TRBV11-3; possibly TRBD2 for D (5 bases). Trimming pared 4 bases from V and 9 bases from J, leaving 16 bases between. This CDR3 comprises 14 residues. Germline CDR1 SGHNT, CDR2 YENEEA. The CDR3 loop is CASSSREAWVEQFF. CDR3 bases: TGTGCCAGCAGCTCCCGGGAAGCGTGGGTTGAGCAGTTCTTC.

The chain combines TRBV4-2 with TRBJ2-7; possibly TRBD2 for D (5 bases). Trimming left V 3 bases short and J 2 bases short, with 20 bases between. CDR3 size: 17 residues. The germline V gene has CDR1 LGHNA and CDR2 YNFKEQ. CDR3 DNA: TGTGCCAGCAGCCAGCTCCCGGGAATACAAGGGCCCTACGAGCAGTACTTC. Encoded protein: CASSQLPGIQGPYEQYF.

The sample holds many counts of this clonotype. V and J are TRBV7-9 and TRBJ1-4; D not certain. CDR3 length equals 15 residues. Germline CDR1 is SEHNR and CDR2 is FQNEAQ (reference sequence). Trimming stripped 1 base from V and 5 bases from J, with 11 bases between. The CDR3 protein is CASSLGGVRNEKLFF. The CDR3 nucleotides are TGTGCCAGCAGCTTAGGAGGTGTCCGGAATGAAAAACTGTTTTTT.

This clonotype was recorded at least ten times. The CDR3 DNA reads as TGCAGTGCTAGGGATGACGGACTTTCCAAAAACATTCAGTACTTC. This translates into CSARDDGLSKNIQYF. The V and J genes are TRBV20-1 and TRBJ2-4; weak D call: TRBD2 (5 bases). In germline, CDR1 is DFQATT, CDR2 SNEGSKA (reference sequence). The V end lost 3 bases, the J end lost 2 bases, and 14 bases lay between the germline ends. There are 15 residues in the CDR3.

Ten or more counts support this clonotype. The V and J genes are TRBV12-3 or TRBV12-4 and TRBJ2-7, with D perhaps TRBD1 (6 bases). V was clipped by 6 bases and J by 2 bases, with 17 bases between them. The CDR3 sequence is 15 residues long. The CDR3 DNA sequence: TGTGCCAGCAGCTTCGTCGACAGGCCGACCTACGAGCAGTACTTC. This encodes CASSFVDRPTYEQYF.

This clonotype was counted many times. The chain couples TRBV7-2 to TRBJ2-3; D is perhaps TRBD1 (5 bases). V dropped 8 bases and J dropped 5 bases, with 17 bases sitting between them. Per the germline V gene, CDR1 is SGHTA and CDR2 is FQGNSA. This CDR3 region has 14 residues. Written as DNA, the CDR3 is TGTGCCAGCTCTGGGGCGGCGGTTGGAGATACGCAGTATTTT. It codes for CASSGAAVGDTQYF.

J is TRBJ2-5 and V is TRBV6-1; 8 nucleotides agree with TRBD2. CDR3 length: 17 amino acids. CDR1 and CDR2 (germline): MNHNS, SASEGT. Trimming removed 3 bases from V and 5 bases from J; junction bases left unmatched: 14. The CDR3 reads CASSDFGGARLGETQYF. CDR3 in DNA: TGTGCCAGCAGTGACTTCGGGGGGGCCAGGTTGGGGGAGACCCAGTACTTC.

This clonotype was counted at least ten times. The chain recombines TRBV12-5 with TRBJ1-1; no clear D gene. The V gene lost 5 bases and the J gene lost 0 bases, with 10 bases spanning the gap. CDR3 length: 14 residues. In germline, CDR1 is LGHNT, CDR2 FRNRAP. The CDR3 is CASGRGGLNTEAFF. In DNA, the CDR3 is TGTGCTAGTGGTCGAGGCGGACTGAACACTGAAGCTTTCTTT.

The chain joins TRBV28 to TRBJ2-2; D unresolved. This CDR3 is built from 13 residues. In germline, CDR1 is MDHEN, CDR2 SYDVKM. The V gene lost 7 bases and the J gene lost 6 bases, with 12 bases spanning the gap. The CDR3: CASIGLWAGELFF. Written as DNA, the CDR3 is TGTGCCAGCATCGGTCTTTGGGCCGGGGAGCTGTTTTTT.

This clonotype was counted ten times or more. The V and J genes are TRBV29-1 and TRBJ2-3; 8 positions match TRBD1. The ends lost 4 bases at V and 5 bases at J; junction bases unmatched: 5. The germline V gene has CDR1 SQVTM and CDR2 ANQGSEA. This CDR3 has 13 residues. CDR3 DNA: TGCAGCGTTGGACAGGGGCAAGGAGATACGCAGTATTTT. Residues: CSVGQGQGDTQYF.

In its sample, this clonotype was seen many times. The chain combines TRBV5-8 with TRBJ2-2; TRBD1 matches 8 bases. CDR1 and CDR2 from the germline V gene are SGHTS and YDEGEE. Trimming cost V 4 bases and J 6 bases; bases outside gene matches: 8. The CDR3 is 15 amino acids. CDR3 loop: CASSAWGRGPGELFF. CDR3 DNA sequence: TGTGCCAGCAGCGCCTGGGGCAGGGGGCCCGGGGAGCTGTTTTTT.

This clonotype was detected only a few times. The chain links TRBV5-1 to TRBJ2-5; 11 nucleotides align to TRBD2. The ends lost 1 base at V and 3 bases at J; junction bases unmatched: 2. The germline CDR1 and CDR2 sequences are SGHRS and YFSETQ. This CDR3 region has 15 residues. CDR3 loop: CASSLKTSGEETQYF. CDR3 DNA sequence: TGCGCCAGCAGCTTGAAGACTAGCGGGGAAGAGACCCAGTACTTC.

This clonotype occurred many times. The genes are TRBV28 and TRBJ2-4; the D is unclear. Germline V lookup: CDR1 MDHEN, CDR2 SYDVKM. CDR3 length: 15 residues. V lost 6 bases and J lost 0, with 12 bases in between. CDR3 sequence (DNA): TGTGCCAGCAGCGCAAATCTACTAGCCAAAAACATTCAGTACTTC. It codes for CASSANLLAKNIQYF.

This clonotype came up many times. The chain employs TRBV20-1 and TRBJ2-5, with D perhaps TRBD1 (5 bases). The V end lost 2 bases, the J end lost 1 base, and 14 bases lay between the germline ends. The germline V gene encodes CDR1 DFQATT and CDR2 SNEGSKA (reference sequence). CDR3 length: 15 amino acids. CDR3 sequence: CSARIPTETQETQYF. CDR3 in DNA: TGCAGTGCTAGAATTCCGACAGAGACCCAAGAGACCCAGTACTTC.

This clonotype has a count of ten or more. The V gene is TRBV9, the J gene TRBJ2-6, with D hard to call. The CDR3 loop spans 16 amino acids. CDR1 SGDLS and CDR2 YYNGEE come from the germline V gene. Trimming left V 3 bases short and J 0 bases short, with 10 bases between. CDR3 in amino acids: CASSGGFSSGANVLTF. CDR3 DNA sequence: TGTGCCAGCAGCGGTGGATTTAGCTCTGGGGCCAACGTCCTGACTTTC. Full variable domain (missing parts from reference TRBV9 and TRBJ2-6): DSGVTQTPKHLITATGQRVTLRCSPRSGDLSVYWYQQSLDQGLQFLIQYYNGEERAKGNILERFSAQQFPDLHSELNLSSLELGDSALYFCASSGGFSSGANVLTFGAGSRLTVL.

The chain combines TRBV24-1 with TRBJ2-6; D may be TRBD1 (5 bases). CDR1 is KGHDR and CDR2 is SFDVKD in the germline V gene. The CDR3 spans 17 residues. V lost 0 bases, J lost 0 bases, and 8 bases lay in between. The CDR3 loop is CATSDLPDSSGANVLTF. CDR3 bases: TGTGCCACCAGTGATTTGCCTGACAGCTCTGGGGCCAACGTCCTGACTTTC.

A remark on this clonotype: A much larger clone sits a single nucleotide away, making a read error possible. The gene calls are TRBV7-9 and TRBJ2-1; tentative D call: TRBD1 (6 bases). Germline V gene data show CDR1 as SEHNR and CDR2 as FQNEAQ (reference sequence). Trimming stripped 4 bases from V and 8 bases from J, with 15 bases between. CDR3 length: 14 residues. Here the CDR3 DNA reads TGTGCCAGCAGCTCAGAGGACAGATTCTATGAGCAGTTCTTC. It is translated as CASSSEDRFYEQFF.

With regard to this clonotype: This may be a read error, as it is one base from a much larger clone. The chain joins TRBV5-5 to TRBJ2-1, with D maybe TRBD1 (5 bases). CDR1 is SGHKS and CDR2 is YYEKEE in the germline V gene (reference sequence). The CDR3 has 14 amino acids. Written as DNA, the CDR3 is TGTGCCAGCAGCTTTTATGGGGCAGTTAATGAGCCGTTCTTC. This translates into CASSFYGAVNEPFF.

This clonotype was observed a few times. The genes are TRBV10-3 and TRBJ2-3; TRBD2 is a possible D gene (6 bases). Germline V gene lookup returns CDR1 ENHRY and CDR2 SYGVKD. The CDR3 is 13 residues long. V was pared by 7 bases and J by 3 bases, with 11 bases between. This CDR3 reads CAIKPSETDTQYF. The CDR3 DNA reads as TGTGCCATCAAGCCTAGCGAGACAGATACGCAGTATTTT.

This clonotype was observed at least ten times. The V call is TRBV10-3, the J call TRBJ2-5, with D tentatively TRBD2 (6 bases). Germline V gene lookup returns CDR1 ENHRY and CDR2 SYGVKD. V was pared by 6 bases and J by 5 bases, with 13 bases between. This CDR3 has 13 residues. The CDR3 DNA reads TGTGCCATCAGGCCGGGACTGGCGGAGACCCAGTACTTC. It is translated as CAIRPGLAETQYF.

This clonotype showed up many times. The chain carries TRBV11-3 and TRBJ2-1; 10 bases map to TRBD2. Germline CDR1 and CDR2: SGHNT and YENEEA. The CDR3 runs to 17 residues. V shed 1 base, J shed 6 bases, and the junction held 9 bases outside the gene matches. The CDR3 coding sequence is TGTGCCAGCAGCTTAGCATGGCTAGCGGGAGTAACCAATGAGCAGTTCTTC. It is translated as CASSLAWLAGVTNEQFF.

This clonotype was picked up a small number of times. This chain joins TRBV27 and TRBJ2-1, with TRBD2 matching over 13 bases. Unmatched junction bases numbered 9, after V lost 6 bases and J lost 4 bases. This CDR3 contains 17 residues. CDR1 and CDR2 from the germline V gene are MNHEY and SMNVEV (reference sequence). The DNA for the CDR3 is TGTGCCAGCAGACCTACTAGCGGGAGGGCCTTATACAATGAGCAGTTCTTC. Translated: CASRPTSGRALYNEQFF.

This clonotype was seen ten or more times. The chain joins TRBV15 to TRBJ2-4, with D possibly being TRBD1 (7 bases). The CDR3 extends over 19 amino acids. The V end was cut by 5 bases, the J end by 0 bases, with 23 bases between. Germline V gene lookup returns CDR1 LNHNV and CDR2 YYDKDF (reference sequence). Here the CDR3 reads CATSLYRGGSSLAKNIQYF. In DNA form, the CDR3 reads TGTGCCACCAGCTTATACAGGGGAGGATCCTCTCTAGCCAAAAACATTCAGTACTTC.

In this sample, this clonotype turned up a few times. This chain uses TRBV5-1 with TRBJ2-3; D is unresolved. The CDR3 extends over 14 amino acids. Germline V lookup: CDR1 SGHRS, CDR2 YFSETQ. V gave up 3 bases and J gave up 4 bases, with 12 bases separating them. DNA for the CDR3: TGCGCCAGCAGCTACGAGATAGAGGCAGATACGCAGTATTTT. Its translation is CASSYEIEADTQYF. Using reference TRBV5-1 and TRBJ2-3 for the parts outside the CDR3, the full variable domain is KAGVTQTPRYLIKTRGQQVTLSCSPISGHRSVSWYQQTPGQGLQFLFEYFSETQRNKGNFPGRFSGRQFSNSRSEMNVSTLELGDSALYLCASSYEIEADTQYFGPGTRLTVL.

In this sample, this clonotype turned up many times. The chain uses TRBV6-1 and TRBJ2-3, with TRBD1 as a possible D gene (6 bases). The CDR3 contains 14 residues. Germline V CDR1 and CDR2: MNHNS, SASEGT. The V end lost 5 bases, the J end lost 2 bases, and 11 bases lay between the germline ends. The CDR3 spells CASSLTGFTDTQYF. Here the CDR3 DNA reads TGTGCCAGCAGTCTAACAGGGTTCACAGATACGCAGTATTTT.

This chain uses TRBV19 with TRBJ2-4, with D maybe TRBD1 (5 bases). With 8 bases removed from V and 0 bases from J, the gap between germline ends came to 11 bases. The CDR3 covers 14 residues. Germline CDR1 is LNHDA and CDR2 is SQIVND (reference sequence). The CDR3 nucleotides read TGTGCCAGTCAGATCCAGGGAGCCAAAAACATTCAGTACTTC. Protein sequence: CASQIQGAKNIQYF.

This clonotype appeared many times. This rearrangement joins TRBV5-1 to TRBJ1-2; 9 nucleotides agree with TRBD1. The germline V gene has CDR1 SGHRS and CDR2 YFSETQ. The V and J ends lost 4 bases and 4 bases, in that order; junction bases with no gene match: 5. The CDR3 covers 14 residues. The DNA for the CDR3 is TGCGCCAGCAGCATGACAGGGGGAGTCTATGGCTACACCTTC. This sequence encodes CASSMTGGVYGYTF.

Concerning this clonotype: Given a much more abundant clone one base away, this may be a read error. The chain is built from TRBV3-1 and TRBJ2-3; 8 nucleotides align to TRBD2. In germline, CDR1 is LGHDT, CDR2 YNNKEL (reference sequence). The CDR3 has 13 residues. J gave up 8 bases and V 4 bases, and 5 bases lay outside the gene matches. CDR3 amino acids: CASSRAGVVTQYF. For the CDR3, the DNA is TGTGCCAGCAGCCGAGCGGGGGTAGTTACGCAGTATTTT.